This T cell receptor (beta chain) originates from a study of identical twins. The CDR3 covers 15 residues. Germline V CDR1 and CDR2: LGHNT, FRNRAP. The V gene lost 6 bases and the J gene lost 1 base, with 14 bases spanning the gap. Template switching added a universal primer binding site, and final cDNA carried unique molecular identifiers. TCRdb fed the 5' RACE reads into MiXCR, producing one record per CDR3 protein. The sample lists roughly 470,000 distinct CDR3 sequences, approximately 14% occurring once. This sample also appeared in a second study, on yellow fever vaccine responses in identical twins.

The receptor comes from a woman aged 18-29 years in good health. The chain is built from TRBV12-5 and TRBJ2-3, with D tentatively TRBD1 (5 bases). Sequencing input: CD4+ T cells sorted from blood. The CDR3 DNA reads TGTGCTAGTGGGTCAGGGTTGCTTCGCACAGATACGCAGTATTTT. It is translated as CASGSGLLRTDTQYF. Filled out from reference TRBV12-5 and TRBJ2-3, the complete variable domain reads DARVTQTPRHKVTEMGQEVTMRCQPILGHNTVFWYRQTMMQGLELLAYFRNRAPLDDSGMPKDRFSAEMPDATLATLKIQPSEPRDSAVYFCASGSGLLRTDTQYFGPGTRLTVL.